A selection of T cell receptor beta chains follows, all from one sample in a study of Ad26.COV2.S vaccination and SARS-CoV-2 variants. This table comes from immunoSEQ multiplex PCR, and its TCRdb copy is limited to in-frame clones, with some not included. The sample contains around 300,000 clones, roughly 90% of which appear only once. Sequencing used peripheral blood, obtained in a trial of Ad26.COV2.S vaccine versus placebo. Every receptor here comes from a person between 18 and 65 years old who received the Ad26.COV2.S COVID-19 vaccine or a placebo. CDR3s include the opening cysteine and the closing phenylalanine or tryptophan. D genes are given only for firm matches. Rows give clone size only sometimes, using once, few, many, or a class for an expanded clone.

abundance,v_gene,d_gene,j_gene,CDR3nt,CDR3aa
NA,TRBV6-6,NA,TRBJ1-6,TGTGCCAGCAGGCAAGGGGGAATTAATTCACCCCTCCACTTT,CASRQGGINSPLHF
NA,TRBV18,TRBD2,TRBJ2-1,TGTGCCAGCTCACCACAGAGGACTAGCGGGGGGTCCCCCTACAATGAGCAGTTCTTC,CASSPQRTSGGSPYNEQFF
NA,TRBV19,NA,TRBJ1-4,TGTGCCAGTAGTATAGGGGGAACTGGAGAAAAACTGTTTTTT,CASSIGGTGEKLFF
NA,TRBV3-1/TRBV3-2,NA,TRBJ1-5,TGTGCCAGCAGCCAAGATCTCAATCAGCCCCAGCATTTT,CASSQDLNQPQHF
NA,TRBV24-1,NA,TRBJ2-1,TGTGCCACCAGTGATTCCCCGACAGGTACATCGTTCTTC,CATSDSPTGTSFF
once,TRBV19,TRBD1,TRBJ1-2,TGTGCCAGTAGTCCCCCGGGACAGGGGATAGTCGGCTACACCTTC,CASSPPGQGIVGYTF
once,TRBV19,NA,TRBJ1-2,TGTGCCAGTAGTACCCCTGGGGGGCGCACGAATGGCTACACCTTC,CASSTPGGRTNGYTF
once,TRBV30,NA,TRBJ2-2,TGTGCCTGGAGTCCAAAGAACACCGGGGAGCTGTTTTTT,CAWSPKNTGELFF
NA,TRBV7-9,NA,TRBJ1-2,TGTGCCACCCGGCTTATTCCAGACGAAAACTATGGCTACACCTTC,CATRLIPDENYGYTF
NA,TRBV2,NA,TRBJ1-1,TGTGCCAGCAGTGATACGGTCCCGGGGACTGAAGCTTTCTTT,CASSDTVPGTEAFF
NA,TRBV6-5,TRBD1,TRBJ2-7,TGTGCCAGCAGTCAGGAGACAGGGGTCTACGAGCAGTACTTC,CASSQETGVYEQYF
NA,TRBV3-1/TRBV3-2,NA,TRBJ2-1,TGTGCCAGCAGCCAAGACTGGAAGCCAGAAACTTATAAAGACAATGAGCAGTTCTTC,CASSQDWKPETYKDNEQFF
NA,TRBV19,TRBD1,TRBJ1-1,TGTGCCAGTAGTATTAGACAGGGGGCATTGAACACTGAAGCTTTCTTT,CASSIRQGALNTEAFF
NA,TRBV14,NA,TRBJ2-7,TGTGCCAGCAGCCCGGGACCCCCGAGCTCCTACGAGCAGTACTTC,CASSPGPPSSYEQYF
NA,TRBV6-5,NA,TRBJ2-1,TGTGCCACCTCCGAAGGGATCAATGAGCAGTTCTTC,CATSEGINEQFF
NA,TRBV19,TRBD2,TRBJ2-2,TGTGCCAGTAGTATGTACGGGGGGAGCACCGGGGAGCTGTTTTTT,CASSMYGGSTGELFF
once,TRBV18,NA,TRBJ1-4,TGTGCCAGCTCAGCGTCACTGGAAAAACTGTTTTTT,CASSASLEKLFF
NA,TRBV27,TRBD1,TRBJ2-3,TGTGCCAGCAGTTTTGCAGGGGGCTACACAGATACGCAGTATTTT,CASSFAGGYTDTQYF
NA,TRBV25-1,NA,TRBJ1-2,TGTGCCAGCACCCCATCTGGGCCGATTTTAAAAGGCTACACCTTC,CASTPSGPILKGYTF
NA,TRBV5-8,NA,TRBJ1-4,TGTGCCAGCAGCTTACGGGACAATGAAAAACTGTTTTTT,CASSLRDNEKLFF
NA,TRBV11-2,NA,TRBJ2-5,TGTGCCAGCAGCACTGACAGGAAAGAGACCCAGTACTTC,CASSTDRKETQYF
NA,TRBV10-3,TRBD1,TRBJ1-2,TGTGCCATCTCCGGGAGGGGGCAGGGGAACTATGGCTACACCTTC,CAISGRGQGNYGYTF
once,TRBV19,NA,TRBJ1-3,TGTGCCAGTGTATCGGGCAGCAGAAACACCATATATTTT,CASVSGSRNTIYF
NA,TRBV19,TRBD1,TRBJ1-2,TGTGCCAGTAGTTCTACGGGACAGGGGGCGAGAAGTCATGGCTACACCTTC,CASSSTGQGARSHGYTF
NA,TRBV29-1,NA,TRBJ1-1,TGCAGCGTTGTGGTGGACGGTTCGAACACTGAAGCTTTCTTT,CSVVVDGSNTEAFF
NA,TRBV19,NA,TRBJ1-1,TGTGCCAGTAGTATGGGGCAGCAGAACACTGAAGCTTTCTTT,CASSMGQQNTEAFF
NA,TRBV18,NA,TRBJ1-2,TGTGCCAGCTCACCACCCGATATCACGGGTTTTGTCTATGGCTACACCTTC,CASSPPDITGFVYGYTF
NA,TRBV6-4,NA,TRBJ1-1,TGTGCCAGCAGGGACAGCATGAACACTGAAGCTTTCTTT,CASRDSMNTEAFF
NA,TRBV5-4,NA,TRBJ2-2,TGTGCCAGCAGCTTGGCAGTGGTCTTTGGCACCGGGGAGCTGTTTTTT,CASSLAVVFGTGELFF
NA,TRBV9,NA,TRBJ2-2,TGTGCCAGCAGCGAGGGGGCCGGGGAGCTGTTTTTT,CASSEGAGELFF
few,TRBV14,TRBD1,TRBJ1-1,TGTGCCAGCAGCCCGATCGGGACAGGGAGAATGAACACTGAAGCTTTCTTT,CASSPIGTGRMNTEAFF
NA,TRBV11-2,TRBD2,TRBJ2-5,TGTGCCAGCAGATCCACGGGGGGGCACAAAGAGACCCAGTACTTC,CASRSTGGHKETQYF
NA,TRBV11-2,NA,TRBJ1-6,TGTGCCAGCCACGCCCCGGGACTGAATTCACCCCTCCACTTT,CASHAPGLNSPLHF
NA,TRBV6-5,TRBD1,TRBJ1-4,TGTGCCAGCAGTTCAGGGGGCACATATAATGAAAAACTGTTTTTT,CASSSGGTYNEKLFF
NA,TRBV7-2,NA,TRBJ2-5,TGTGCCAGCAGCCCCGGGCCAGAGACCCAGTACTTC,CASSPGPETQYF
NA,TRBV4-1,NA,TRBJ1-1,TGCGCCAGCAGCCAAGTAACGACAGGTTTAGACACTGAAGCTTTCTTT,CASSQVTTGLDTEAFF
NA,TRBV9,TRBD1,TRBJ1-2,TGTGCCAGCAGCTTCCGGACAGGGGTACGGGATGGCTACACCTTC,CASSFRTGVRDGYTF
NA,TRBV7-8,TRBD2,TRBJ2-2,TGTGCCAGCAGCCCGTGTTGTCGAGCGGGGGTGAACACCGGGGAGCTGTTTTTT,CASSPCCRAGVNTGELFF